In its sample, the clone carrying this T cell receptor (beta chain) was seen many times. Its target is not known. The CDR3 length is 14 residues. Germline CDR1 reads SGHDT; CDR2 reads YYEEEE. V lost 4 bases, J lost 7 bases, and 17 bases lay in between. One entry per CDR3 protein results from TCRdb running MiXCR on the reads. The data contain almost 500,000 distinct CDR3 sequences, over 9% of them singletons. This specimen belongs to a study of T cell repertoires in cytomegalovirus infection. Study context: Through public TCR beta signatures, both CMV infection and matching HLA type were indicated.

Study conclusions and caveats: In two of eight donors, the top clonotype was HLA-C-restricted CMV-specific. Cumulative frequency of public TCR beta families picked out carriers of CMV plus the relevant HLA.

This sequence was found in a human donor in good health (CMV status not recorded). Some clones in this sample may be carry-over from other donors' samples. V is TRBV5-6 and J is TRBJ1-1, with TRBD1 as a possible D gene (5 bases). The sequencing input was PBMCs. The CDR3 reads CASSLVPGDVEAFF. The CDR3 bases are TGTGCCAGCAGCCTTGTACCGGGGGATGTTGAAGCTTTCTTT.